This TCR beta chain was obtained from a study of a mutant IDH1 vaccine in newly diagnosed glioma. Study-level information: The treated group averaged approximately 42 years old and was roughly 60% male, about 40% female. Before enrollment, the patients had been treated with radiotherapy alone, temozolomide alone, or both together. Most of them had received both.

The germline V gene encodes CDR1 SGDLS and CDR2 YYNGEE. J gave up 2 bases and V 3 bases, and 6 bases lay outside the gene matches. CDR3 size: 15 residues. This clone came up a few times. Its antigen is undetermined. Findings and caveats of the study: Vaccine-induced immune responses were detected in approximately 93% of patients.

The protocol was immunoSEQ multiplex PCR, while the TCRdb copy is restricted to in-frame clones and leaves out a portion. The data contain 75,000 to 100,000 clones, around 90% of them singletons. As to time point: baseline, week 1 (first vaccination visit). Described treatment: pre-vaccination baseline after standard-of-care therapy. Tumors from donors were new WHO grade 3 or 4 IDH1-mutant astrocytomas with ATRX loss. The J gene is TRBJ2-3, the V gene TRBV9; 7 bases are a match to TRBD1. The source of this sequence is a woman in her 50s with glioma. The specimen was PBMCs, collected from a glioma patient treated with radiotherapy, temozolomide or both. CDR3 nucleotide sequence: TGTGCCAGCAGCGACCGACAGGGCAACACAGATACGCAGTATTTT. This encodes CASSDRQGNTDTQYF. Complete variable domain (other parts from reference TRBV9 and TRBJ2-3): DSGVTQTPKHLITATGQRVTLRCSPRSGDLSVYWYQQSLDQGLQFLIQYYNGEERAKGNILERFSAQQFPDLHSELNLSSLELGDSALYFCASSDRQGNTDTQYFGPGTRLTVL.